Presented here are 14 T cell receptor beta chains from one specimen sequenced in a study of blood T cell repertoires in COVID-19. Here immunoSEQ multiplex PCR was the method, and the copy in TCRdb shows in-frame clones only, minus some. The repertoire holds about 390,000 clones, with around nine tenths as singletons. Sequenced sample: PBMCs or T cells enriched from blood (not recorded which). All receptors derive from a woman aged 45-65 years who had recovered from COVID-19.

CDR3 bases: TGTGCCAGCAGTCACAGGGTGGATCACAACACCGGGGAGCTGTTTTTT. This translates into CASSHRVDHNTGELFF. J is TRBJ2-2 and V is TRBV2, with D perhaps TRBD1 (6 bases). Trimming removed 5 bases at V and 2 bases at J, with 15 bases between. Germline CDR1 and CDR2: SNHLY and FYNNEI. The CDR3 is 16 amino acids.

The J gene is TRBJ1-5, the V gene TRBV18; 9 positions match TRBD1. The germline CDR1 and CDR2 sequences are KGHSH and LQKENI. Germline trimming cut 5 bases from V and 5 bases from J; bases unmatched to any gene: 4. This CDR3 spans 14 amino acids. The CDR3 DNA reads as TGTGCCAGCTCAACGGGACAGGGAGATCAGCCCCAGCATTTT. Residues: CASSTGQGDQPQHF.

The chain carries TRBV19 and TRBJ2-3, with TRBD2 matching over 7 bases. Looked up from germline, CDR1 is LNHDA and CDR2 is SQIVND (reference sequence). V lost 4 bases, J lost 0 bases, and 10 bases stayed unmatched. The CDR3 is made up of 17 amino acids. CDR3: CASSKRGDATSTDTQYF. The CDR3 DNA reads TGTGCCAGTAGTAAGCGGGGAGACGCCACTAGCACAGATACGCAGTATTTT.

The V gene is TRBV30, the J gene TRBJ1-2, with TRBD1 matching over 8 bases. Germline-derived CDR1 and CDR2 are GTSNPN and SVGIG (reference sequence). Germline trimming cut 7 bases from V and 3 bases from J; bases unmatched to any gene: 7. The CDR3 is made up of 13 amino acids. CDR3 DNA: TGTGCCTTACGGACAGGGCGTCACTATGGCTACACCTTC. This gives the protein CALRTGRHYGYTF.

The V call is TRBV5-1, the J call TRBJ2-7; 9 bases agree with TRBD2. Germline assignment: CDR1 SGHRS and CDR2 YFSETQ. The junction had 9 bases not matched to a gene; V was cut back by 4 bases and J by 4 bases. The CDR3 has 15 amino acids. The CDR3 loop is CASSPQTSGPYEQYF. In DNA form, the CDR3 reads TGCGCCAGCAGCCCGCAGACTAGCGGTCCTTACGAGCAGTACTTC.

The J gene is TRBJ1-2, the V gene TRBV12-3 or TRBV12-4; no definite D call. The CDR3 has 12 residues. The V and J ends lost 2 bases and 7 bases respectively, with 8 bases between them. The CDR3 loop reads CASSLSGSGYTF. The CDR3 nucleotides are TGTGCCAGCAGTTTATCGGGGAGTGGCTACACCTTC.

This chain uses TRBV9 with TRBJ1-1; a weak D match, TRBD1 (6 bases). CDR1 and CDR2 (germline): SGDLS, YYNGEE. The length of the CDR3 is 17 residues. Deletions cut 8 bases from V and 0 bases from J, with 23 bases between. CDR3 sequence: CASCKGGQGVMNTEAFF. For the CDR3, the DNA is TGTGCCAGTTGCAAAGGGGGACAAGGGGTAATGAACACTGAAGCTTTCTTT.

This chain uses TRBV18 with TRBJ2-2; D not resolved. Germline loops: CDR1 KGHSH, CDR2 LQKENI. This CDR3 comprises 13 residues. Trimming removed 4 bases from V and 0 bases from J, with 3 bases in between. The CDR3 region has the DNA TGTGCCAGCTCACGGCCGAACACCGGGGAGCTGTTTTTT. Encoded protein: CASSRPNTGELFF.

V is TRBV6-5 and J is TRBJ1-2, with 12 bases lining up with TRBD1. Germline V gene data show CDR1 as MNHEY and CDR2 as SVGAGI. The CDR3 runs 14 residues. V gave up 5 bases and J gave up 8 bases; unmatched junction bases: 6. This CDR3 reads CASSHRDRGQGYTF. The DNA for the CDR3 is TGTGCCAGCAGTCACCGGGACAGGGGGCAGGGCTACACCTTC.

V gene TRBV27 combines with J gene TRBJ1-2, with D perhaps TRBD1 (5 bases). CDR1 is MNHEY and CDR2 is SMNVEV in the germline V gene (reference sequence). The CDR3 covers 12 residues. The germline V and J ends were trimmed by 5 bases and 8 bases, with 12 bases remaining between them. As DNA, the CDR3 is TGTGCCAGCAGTCCAAACGGGGGGGGCTACACCTTC. Its translation: CASSPNGGGYTF.

A single count supports this clone. This chain connects TRBV19 to TRBJ1-5; D gene uncertain. Germline lookup yields CDR1 LNHDA and CDR2 SQIVND (reference sequence). Trimming left V 2 bases short and J 3 bases short, with 11 bases between. The CDR3 length is 15 residues. CDR3 DNA sequence: TGTGCCAGTAGTATACGTTCGGGGTACAATCAGCCCCAGCATTTT. The encoded protein is CASSIRSGYNQPQHF.

This chain links TRBV27 with TRBJ1-2; D gene uncertain. Germline V gene data show CDR1 as MNHEY and CDR2 as SMNVEV (reference sequence). V was pared by 6 bases and J by 4 bases, with 12 bases between. This CDR3 region has 13 residues. CDR3 sequence reads: CASSPTEPYGYTF. As DNA, the CDR3 is TGTGCCAGCAGCCCTACAGAACCCTATGGCTACACCTTC.

J is TRBJ2-3 and V is TRBV5-1; a weak D match, TRBD1 (6 bases). Deletions cut 0 bases from V and 1 base from J, with 9 bases between. The CDR3 loop spans 15 amino acids. Germline assignment: CDR1 SGHRS and CDR2 YFSETQ. The CDR3 here is CASSLAGVRTDTQYF. In nucleotides, the CDR3 is TGCGCCAGCAGCTTGGCAGGGGTCCGCACAGATACGCAGTATTTT.

The CDR3 coding sequence is TGCGCCAGCAGCTCTGGCGCGGGCAATGAGCAGTTCTTC. Its translation is CASSSGAGNEQFF. This sequence joins TRBV5-1 and TRBJ2-1; D may be TRBD2 (5 bases). V dropped 3 bases and J dropped 6 bases, with 10 bases sitting between them. CDR3 size: 13 residues. CDR1 and CDR2 from the germline V gene are SGHRS and YFSETQ. Complete variable domain (other parts from reference TRBV5-1 and TRBJ2-1): KAGVTQTPRYLIKTRGQQVTLSCSPISGHRSVSWYQQTPGQGLQFLFEYFSETQRNKGNFPGRFSGRQFSNSRSEMNVSTLELGDSALYLCASSSGAGNEQFFGPGTRLTVL.